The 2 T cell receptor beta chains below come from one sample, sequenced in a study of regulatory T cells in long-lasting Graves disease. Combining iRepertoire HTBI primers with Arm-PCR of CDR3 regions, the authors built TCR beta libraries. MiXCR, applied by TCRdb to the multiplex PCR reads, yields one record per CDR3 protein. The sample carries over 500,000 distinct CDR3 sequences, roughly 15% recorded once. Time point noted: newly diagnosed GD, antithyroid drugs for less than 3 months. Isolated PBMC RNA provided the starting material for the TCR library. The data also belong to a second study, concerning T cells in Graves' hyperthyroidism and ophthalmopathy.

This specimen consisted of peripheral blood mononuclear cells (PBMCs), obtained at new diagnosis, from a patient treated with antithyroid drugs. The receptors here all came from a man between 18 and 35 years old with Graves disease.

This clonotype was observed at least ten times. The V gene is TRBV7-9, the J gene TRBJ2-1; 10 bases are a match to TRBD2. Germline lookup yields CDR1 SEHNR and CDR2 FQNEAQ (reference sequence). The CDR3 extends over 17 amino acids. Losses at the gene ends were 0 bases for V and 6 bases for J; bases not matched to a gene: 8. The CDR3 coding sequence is TGTGCCAGCAGCTTAGCGCAGGAGCGGGAGGGCCTCAATGAGCAGTTCTTC. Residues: CASSLAQEREGLNEQFF.

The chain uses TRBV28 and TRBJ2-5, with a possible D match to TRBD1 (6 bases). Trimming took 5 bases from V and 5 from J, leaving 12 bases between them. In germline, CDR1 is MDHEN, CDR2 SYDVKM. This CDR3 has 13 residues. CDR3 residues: CASSQGQLETQYF. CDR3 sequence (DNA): TGTGCCAGCAGTCAAGGACAGTTGGAGACCCAGTACTTC.